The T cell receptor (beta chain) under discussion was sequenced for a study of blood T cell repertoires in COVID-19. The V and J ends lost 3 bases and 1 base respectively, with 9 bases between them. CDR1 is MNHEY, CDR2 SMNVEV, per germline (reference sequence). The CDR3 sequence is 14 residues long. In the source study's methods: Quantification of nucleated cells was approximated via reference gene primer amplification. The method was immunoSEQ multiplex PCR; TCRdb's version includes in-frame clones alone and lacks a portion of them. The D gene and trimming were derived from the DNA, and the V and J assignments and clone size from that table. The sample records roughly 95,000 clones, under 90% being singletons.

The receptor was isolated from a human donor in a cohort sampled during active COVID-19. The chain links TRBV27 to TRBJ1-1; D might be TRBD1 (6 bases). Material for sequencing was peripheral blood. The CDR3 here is CASSFGTSNTEAFF. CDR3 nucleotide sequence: TGTGCCAGCAGTTTCGGGACATCGAACACTGAAGCTTTCTTT.